The present entry profiles one T cell receptor beta chain with its context. The antigen is not known. This sample is drawn from a study of T cells expressing NK-cell markers. For each CDR3 protein, TCRdb gives one entry from its re-call of the 5' RACE reads, without DNA. The sample data list 300,000 to 450,000 distinct CDR3 sequences. The study, taken as a whole, reports: Dominance of the CD3+CD56-NKG2C+ fraction by these clonotypes also held in several donors.

The sequenced sample consisted of blood T cells: a sorted CD56 or NKG2C T cell subset, CD4+ or CD8+ T cells, or bulk PBMC T cells (not recorded which). The origin of this receptor is a man aged 18 to 69 in good health.

The CDR3: CASSFRASEETQYF. The chain recombines TRBV5-1 with TRBJ2-5. Looked up from germline, CDR1 is SGHRS and CDR2 is YFSETQ. The CDR3 spans 14 residues.